The rows below give T cell receptor beta chains drawn from one sample of a study of T cells in Graves' hyperthyroidism and ophthalmopathy. One entry per CDR3 protein results from TCRdb running MiXCR on the multiplex PCR reads. The sample has about 740,000 distinct CDR3 sequences, 12% to 15% seen once. The sequenced sample consisted of blood. These receptors all come from a woman younger than 30 with Graves' hyperthyroidism. Each CDR3 is given with its conserved first and last residue. The D gene is left open where the match is weak. Part of the rows lack a size; the others show once, few, many or a class for expanded clones.

many,TRBV28,TRBJ1-3,.,TGTGCCAGCAGCGAGATGGGGCCTGGAAACACCATATATTTT,CASSEMGPGNTIYF
.,TRBV27,TRBJ2-1,TRBD2,TGTGCCAGCAGTTTCGGGGGGTCCAACAATGAGCAGTTCTTC,CASSFGGSNNEQFF
few,TRBV7-8,TRBJ2-4,TRBD2,TGTGCCAGCAGCTTAGTTAGCGGGGCACCTTTGGTAGACATTCAGTACTTC,CASSLVSGAPLVDIQYF
.,TRBV13,TRBJ2-3,TRBD2,TGTGCCAGCAGAAAGACACTAGCGGGGAGCACAGATACGCAGTATTTT,CASRKTLAGSTDTQYF
.,TRBV28,TRBJ2-2,TRBD2,TGTGCCAGCAGTTTGGGGGGGTCCCCTGGAAACACCGGGGAGCTGTTTTTT,CASSLGGSPGNTGELFF
.,TRBV18,TRBJ1-1,.,TGTGCCAGCTCACCACGGGGAGGCGAGAACACTGAAGCTTTCTTT,CASSPRGGENTEAFF
many,TRBV7-9,TRBJ1-1,.,TGTGCCAGCAGCTTAGCCGCCACAGGCAACTTTGAAGCTTTCTTT,CASSLAATGNFEAFF
few,TRBV5-1,TRBJ2-5,.,TGCGCCAGCAGCTCGGCGGGACAGACCCAAGAGACCCAGTACTTC,CASSSAGQTQETQYF
many,TRBV5-5,TRBJ1-4,TRBD1,TGTGCCTCTCGAGGAGGGGGCAGAAGGGAAAAACTGTTTTTT,CASRGGGRREKLFF
many,TRBV2,TRBJ1-4,TRBD1,TGTGCCGGTACAATAAGGGGGCATCCTAATGAAAAACTGTTTTTT,CAGTIRGHPNEKLFF
many,TRBV15,TRBJ2-1,.,TGTGCCACCAGCTCTAGAGGGACGGGAGAATTTAGTTTCAATGAGCAGTTCTTC,CATSSRGTGEFSFNEQFF
many,TRBV20-1,TRBJ2-1,TRBD2,TGCAGTGCTTTAGCGGGAGAAGGTTACAATGAGCAGTTCTTC,CSALAGEGYNEQFF
many,TRBV20-1,TRBJ2-7,TRBD1,TGCAGTGCTAGAGGTTACGACAGGGGATCCTACGAGCAGTACTTC,CSARGYDRGSYEQYF
many,TRBV18,TRBJ2-7,.,TGTGCCAGCTCACCCAGGAGCTCCTACGAGCAGTACTTC,CASSPRSSYEQYF
many,TRBV28,TRBJ1-1,TRBD1,TGTGCCAGCAGTTCAGACAGGGGGCCCGCTCTTGAAGCTTTCTTT,CASSSDRGPALEAFF
few,TRBV7-3,TRBJ1-5,TRBD1,TGTGCCAGCAGCTTAGACAGGGCTTGGTACAACAATCAGCCCCAGCATTTT,CASSLDRAWYNNQPQHF
few,TRBV27,TRBJ2-3,TRBD2,TGTGCCAGCCGCCAGATCTGGGCGCGGGAGGGAACAGATACGCAGTATTTT,CASRQIWAREGTDTQYF
many,TRBV13,TRBJ1-1,.,TGTGCCAGCAGCTTAGGCGCCAGGGGACCTGAAGCTTTCTTT,CASSLGARGPEAFF
many,TRBV18,TRBJ2-3,TRBD2,TGTGCCAGCTCACCACGGATTAGTCTAGCGGGACCAGATACGCAGTATTTT,CASSPRISLAGPDTQYF
.,TRBV6-9,TRBJ2-1,TRBD2,TGTGCCAGCAGTTACGGTCGGACTAGTATCGATGAGCAGTTCTTC,CASSYGRTSIDEQFF
many,TRBV7-8,TRBJ2-7,TRBD2,TGTGCCAGCAGCCTCCGGACTAGCGGGAGGAAGTACTTC,CASSLRTSGRKYF
.,TRBV30,TRBJ2-2,.,TGTGCCTGGAGTGTACGGGCAGTGGACACCGGGGAGCTGTTTTTT,CAWSVRAVDTGELFF
few,TRBV4-2,TRBJ2-7,TRBD2,TGTGCCAGCAGCCACCCTAGCGGGAGTAGCTACGAGCAGTACTTC,CASSHPSGSSYEQYF
once,TRBV5-1,TRBJ2-1,.,TGCGCCAGCAGCTTGGCCGGGACCGATGAGCAGTTCTTC,CASSLAGTDEQFF
few,TRBV29-1,TRBJ2-2,.,TGCAGCGTTGTCAGGGGCACCGGGGAGCTGTTTTTT,CSVVRGTGELFF
few,TRBV12-3/TRBV12-4,TRBJ2-7,.,TGTGCCAGCACCGATGCCTTCGAGACGGGCGAGCAGTACTTC,CASTDAFETGEQYF